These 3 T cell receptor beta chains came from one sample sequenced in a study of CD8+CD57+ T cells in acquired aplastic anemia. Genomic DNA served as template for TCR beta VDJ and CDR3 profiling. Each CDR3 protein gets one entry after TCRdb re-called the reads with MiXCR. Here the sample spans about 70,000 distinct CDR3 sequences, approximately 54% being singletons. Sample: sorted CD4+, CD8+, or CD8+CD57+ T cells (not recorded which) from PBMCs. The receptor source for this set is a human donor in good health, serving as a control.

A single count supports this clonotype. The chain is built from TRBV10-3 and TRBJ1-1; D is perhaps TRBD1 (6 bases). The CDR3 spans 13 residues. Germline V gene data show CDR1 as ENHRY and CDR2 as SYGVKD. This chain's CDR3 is CDVKGQPNTEAFF. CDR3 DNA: TGTGACGTCAAAGGACAGCCGAACACTGAAGCTTTCTTT.

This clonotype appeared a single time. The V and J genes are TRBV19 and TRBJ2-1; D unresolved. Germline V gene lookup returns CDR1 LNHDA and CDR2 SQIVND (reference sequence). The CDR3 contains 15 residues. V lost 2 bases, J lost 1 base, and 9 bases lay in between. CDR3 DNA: TGTGCCAGTAGTATACGTTATATGTCCTACAATGAGCAGTTCTTC. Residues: CASSIRYMSYNEQFF.

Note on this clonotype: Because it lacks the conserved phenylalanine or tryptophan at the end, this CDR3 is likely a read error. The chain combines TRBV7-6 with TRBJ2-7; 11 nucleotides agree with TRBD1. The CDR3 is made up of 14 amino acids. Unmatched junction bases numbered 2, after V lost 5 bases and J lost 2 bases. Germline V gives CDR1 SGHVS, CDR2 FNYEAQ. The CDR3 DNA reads TGTGCCAGCAGCGTGGGACAGGGGGCCTACGAGCAGTACCTC. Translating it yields CASSVGQGAYEQYL.